This T cell receptor beta chain is from a study of Ad26.COV2.S vaccination and SARS-CoV-2 variants. As for the study in general: The COV1001 Ad26.COV2.S trial arm included the donor.

Stated treatment: some 19 received Ad26.COV2.S at low or high dose, single or two shots; about 5 received placebo; per-sample allocation not given. Samples were taken on day 63 after the first vaccine or placebo injection. General study points: Among vaccine recipients, spike-specific TCR breadth exceeded that of placebo recipients.

Concerning this clone: The antigen remains unidentified.

Data came from immunoSEQ multiplex PCR; TCRdb stores just in-frame clones and leaves some out. The table includes 510,000 or so clones, 70% to 90% detected once. The source was peripheral blood, collected in a trial of Ad26.COV2.S vaccine versus placebo. The sequence derives from a person between 18 and 60 years old who received the Ad26.COV2.S COVID-19 vaccine or a placebo.

CDR3 loop: CASSSAGTVSYEQYF. CDR3 DNA sequence: TGTGCCAGCAGCTCGGCGGGGACCGTCTCCTACGAGCAGTACTTC. The gene calls are TRBV7-9 and TRBJ2-7; perhaps TRBD2 as D (6 bases). V was cut by 4 bases and J by 0 bases, with 13 bases left in between. Looked up from germline, CDR1 is SEHNR and CDR2 is FQNEAQ (reference sequence). The CDR3 totals 15 residues.